The sequence of this T cell receptor beta chain was determined in a study of cytomegalovirus exposure and HLA in healthy donors. The PCR had 60 Vbeta and 13 Jbeta primers. Sequencing used immunoSEQ multiplex PCR; TCRdb keeps in-frame clones, though not all of them. The data contain 72,000 or so clones, approximately 80% of them singletons. Germline assignment: CDR1 SNHLY and CDR2 FYNNEI. V lost 2 bases and J 2 bases, leaving 7 bases between the germline ends. The CDR3 runs to 14 residues. This clone was observed a few times. The chain has TRBV2 and TRBJ1-5; no definite D call. Input material: PBMCs. This receptor was obtained from a young man in good health and CMV-seropositive. The CDR3: CASSERSGNQPQHF. As DNA, the CDR3 is TGTGCCAGCAGTGAACGCAGCGGCAATCAGCCCCAGCATTTT.